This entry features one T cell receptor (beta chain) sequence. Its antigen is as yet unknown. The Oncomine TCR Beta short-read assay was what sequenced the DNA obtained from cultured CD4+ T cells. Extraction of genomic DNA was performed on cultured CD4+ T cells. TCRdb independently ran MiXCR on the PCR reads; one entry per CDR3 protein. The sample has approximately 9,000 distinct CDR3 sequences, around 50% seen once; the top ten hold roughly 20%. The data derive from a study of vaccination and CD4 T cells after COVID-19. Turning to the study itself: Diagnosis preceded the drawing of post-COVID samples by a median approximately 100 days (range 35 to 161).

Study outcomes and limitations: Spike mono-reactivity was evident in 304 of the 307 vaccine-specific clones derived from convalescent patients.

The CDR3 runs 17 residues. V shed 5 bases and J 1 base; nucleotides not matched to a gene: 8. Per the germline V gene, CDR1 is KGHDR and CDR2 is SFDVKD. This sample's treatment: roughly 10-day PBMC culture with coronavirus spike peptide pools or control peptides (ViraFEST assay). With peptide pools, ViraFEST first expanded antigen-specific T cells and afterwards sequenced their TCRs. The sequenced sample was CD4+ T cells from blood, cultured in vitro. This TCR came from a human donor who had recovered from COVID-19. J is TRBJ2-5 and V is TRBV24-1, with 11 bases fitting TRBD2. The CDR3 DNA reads TGTGCCACCAGTGGTCCGACCGGGACTAGCGGCCAAGAGACCCAGTACTTC. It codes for CATSGPTGTSGQETQYF.